This TCR beta chain comes out of a study of blood T cell repertoires in COVID-19. The CDR3 runs 16 residues. V lost 3 bases and J lost 4, with 19 bases in between. Germline V gene data show CDR1 as SGDLS and CDR2 as YYNGEE. Some clones are missing from TCRdb's copy, which holds only in-frame ones; the method was immunoSEQ multiplex PCR. The profile covers 250,000 to 400,000 clones, with roughly nine tenths appearing a single time and roughly 2.9% taken by the ten largest. This rearrangement joins TRBV9 to TRBJ1-2; possibly TRBD1 for D (6 bases). Sequencing input: peripheral blood. The sequence was obtained from a woman between 25 and 40 years old with COVID-19, enrolled during active disease. CDR3 protein: CASSERDNLSPYGYTF. The CDR3 DNA reads as TGTGCCAGCAGCGAACGGGACAATTTGAGTCCCTATGGCTACACCTTC. The variable domain in full, completed from reference TRBV9 and TRBJ1-2, reads DSGVTQTPKHLITATGQRVTLRCSPRSGDLSVYWYQQSLDQGLQFLIQYYNGEERAKGNILERFSAQQFPDLHSELNLSSLELGDSALYFCASSERDNLSPYGYTFGSGTRLTVV.